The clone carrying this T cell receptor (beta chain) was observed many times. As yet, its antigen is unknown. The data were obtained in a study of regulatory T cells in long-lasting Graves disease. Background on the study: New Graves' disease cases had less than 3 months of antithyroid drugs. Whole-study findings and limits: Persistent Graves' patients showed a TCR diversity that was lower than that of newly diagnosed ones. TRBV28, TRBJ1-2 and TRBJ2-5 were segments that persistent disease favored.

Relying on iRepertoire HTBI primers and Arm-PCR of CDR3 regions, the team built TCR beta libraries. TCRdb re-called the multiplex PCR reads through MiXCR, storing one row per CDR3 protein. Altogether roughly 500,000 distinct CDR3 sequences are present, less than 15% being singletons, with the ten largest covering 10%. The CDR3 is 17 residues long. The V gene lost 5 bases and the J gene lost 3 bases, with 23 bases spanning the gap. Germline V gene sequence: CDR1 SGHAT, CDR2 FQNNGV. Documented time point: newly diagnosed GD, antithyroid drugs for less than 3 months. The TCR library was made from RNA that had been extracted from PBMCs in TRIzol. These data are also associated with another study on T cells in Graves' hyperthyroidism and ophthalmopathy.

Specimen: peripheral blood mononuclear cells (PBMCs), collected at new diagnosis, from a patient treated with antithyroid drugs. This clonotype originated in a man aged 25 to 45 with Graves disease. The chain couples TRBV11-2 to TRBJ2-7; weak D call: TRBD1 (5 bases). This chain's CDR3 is CASSHLLGVGFFYEQYF. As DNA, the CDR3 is TGTGCCAGCAGCCATCTTTTAGGGGTGGGGTTTTTCTACGAGCAGTACTTC.